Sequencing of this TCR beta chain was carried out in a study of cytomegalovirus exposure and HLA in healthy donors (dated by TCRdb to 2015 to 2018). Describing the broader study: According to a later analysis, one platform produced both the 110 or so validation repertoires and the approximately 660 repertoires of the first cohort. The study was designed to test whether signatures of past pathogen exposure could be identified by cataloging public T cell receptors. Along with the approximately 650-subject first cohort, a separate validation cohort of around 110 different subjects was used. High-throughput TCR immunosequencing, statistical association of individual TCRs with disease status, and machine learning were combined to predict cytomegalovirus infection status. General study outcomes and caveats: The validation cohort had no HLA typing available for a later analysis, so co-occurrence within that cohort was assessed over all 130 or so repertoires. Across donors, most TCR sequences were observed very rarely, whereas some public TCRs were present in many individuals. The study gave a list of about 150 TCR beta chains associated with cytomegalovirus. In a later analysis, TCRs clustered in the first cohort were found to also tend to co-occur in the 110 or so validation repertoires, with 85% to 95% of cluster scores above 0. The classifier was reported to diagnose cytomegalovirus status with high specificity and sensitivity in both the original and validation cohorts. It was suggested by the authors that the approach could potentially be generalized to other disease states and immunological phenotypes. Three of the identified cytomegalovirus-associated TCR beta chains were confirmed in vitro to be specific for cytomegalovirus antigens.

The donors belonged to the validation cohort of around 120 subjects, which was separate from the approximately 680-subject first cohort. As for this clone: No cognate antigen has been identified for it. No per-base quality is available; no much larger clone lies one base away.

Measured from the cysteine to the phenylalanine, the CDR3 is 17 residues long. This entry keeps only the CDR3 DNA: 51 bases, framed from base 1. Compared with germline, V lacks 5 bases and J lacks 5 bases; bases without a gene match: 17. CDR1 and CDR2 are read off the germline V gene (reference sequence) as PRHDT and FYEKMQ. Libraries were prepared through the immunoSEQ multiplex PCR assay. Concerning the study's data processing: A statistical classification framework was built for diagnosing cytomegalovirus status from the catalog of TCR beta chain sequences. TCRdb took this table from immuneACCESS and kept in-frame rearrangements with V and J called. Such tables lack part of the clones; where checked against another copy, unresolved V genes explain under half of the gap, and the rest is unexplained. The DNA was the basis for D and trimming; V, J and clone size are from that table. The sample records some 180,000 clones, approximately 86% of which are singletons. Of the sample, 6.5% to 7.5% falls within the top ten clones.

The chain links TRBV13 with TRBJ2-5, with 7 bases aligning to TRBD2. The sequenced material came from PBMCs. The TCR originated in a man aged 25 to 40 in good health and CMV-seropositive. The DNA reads TGTGCCAGCAGCGCACTCCCTAGCGGACGAAGGGAGGAGACCCAGTACTTC. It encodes CASSALPSGRREETQYF.